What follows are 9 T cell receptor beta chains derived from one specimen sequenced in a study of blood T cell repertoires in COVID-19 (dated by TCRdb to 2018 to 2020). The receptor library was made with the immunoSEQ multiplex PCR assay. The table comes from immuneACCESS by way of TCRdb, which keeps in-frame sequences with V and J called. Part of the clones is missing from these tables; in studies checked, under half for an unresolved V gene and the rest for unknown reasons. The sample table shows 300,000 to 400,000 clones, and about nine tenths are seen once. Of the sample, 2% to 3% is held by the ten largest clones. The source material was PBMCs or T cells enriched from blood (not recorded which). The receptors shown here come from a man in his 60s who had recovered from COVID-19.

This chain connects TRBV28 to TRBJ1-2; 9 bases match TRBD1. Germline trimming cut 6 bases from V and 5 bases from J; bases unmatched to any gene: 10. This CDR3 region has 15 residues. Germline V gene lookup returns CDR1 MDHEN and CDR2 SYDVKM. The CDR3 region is CASSPPGQGWYGYTF. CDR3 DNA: TGTGCCAGCAGCCCTCCGGGACAGGGATGGTATGGCTACACCTTC.

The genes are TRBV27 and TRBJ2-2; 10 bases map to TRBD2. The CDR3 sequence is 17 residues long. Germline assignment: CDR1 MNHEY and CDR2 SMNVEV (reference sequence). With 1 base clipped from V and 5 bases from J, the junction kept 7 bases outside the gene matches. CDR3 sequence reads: CASSLLAGGRGTGELFF. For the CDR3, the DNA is TGTGCCAGCAGTTTATTAGCGGGAGGTAGAGGGACCGGGGAGCTGTTTTTT.

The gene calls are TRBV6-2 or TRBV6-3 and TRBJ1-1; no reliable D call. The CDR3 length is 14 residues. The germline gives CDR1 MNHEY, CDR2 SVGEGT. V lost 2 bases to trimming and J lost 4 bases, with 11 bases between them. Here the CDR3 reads CASSYGRGGTEAFF. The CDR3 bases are TGTGCCAGCAGTTACGGCCGGGGAGGCACTGAAGCTTTCTTT.

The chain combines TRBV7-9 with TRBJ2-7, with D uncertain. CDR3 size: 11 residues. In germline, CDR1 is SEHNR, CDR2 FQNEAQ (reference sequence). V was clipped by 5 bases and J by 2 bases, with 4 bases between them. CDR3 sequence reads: CASSITYEQYF. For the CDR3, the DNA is TGTGCCAGCAGCATCACCTACGAGCAGTACTTC. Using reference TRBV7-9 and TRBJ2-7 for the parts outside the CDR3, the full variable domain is DTGVSQNPRHKITKRGQNVTFRCDPISEHNRLYWYRQTLGQGPEFLTYFQNEAQLEKSRLLSDRFSAERPKGSFSTLEIQRTEQGDSAMYLCASSITYEQYFGPGTRLTVT.

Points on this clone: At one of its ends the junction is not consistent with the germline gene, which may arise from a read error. The CDR3 protein is CASSHRDRLNGKLFF. As DNA, the CDR3 is TGCGCCAGCAGCCACCGGGACAGACTGAATGGAAAACTGTTTTTT. The genes are TRBV4-1 and TRBJ1-4; 7 nucleotides agree with TRBD1. The CDR3 covers 15 residues. Germline values: CDR1 MGHRA, CDR2 YSYEKL.

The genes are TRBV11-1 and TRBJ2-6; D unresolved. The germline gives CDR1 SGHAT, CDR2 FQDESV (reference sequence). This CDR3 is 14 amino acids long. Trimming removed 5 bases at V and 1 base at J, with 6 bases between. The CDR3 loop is CASSQKSGANVLTF. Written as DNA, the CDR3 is TGTGCCAGCAGCCAAAAATCTGGGGCCAACGTCCTGACTTTC.

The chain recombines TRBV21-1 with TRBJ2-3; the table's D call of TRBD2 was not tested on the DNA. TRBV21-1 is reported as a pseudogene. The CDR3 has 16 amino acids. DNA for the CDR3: TGTGCCAGCAGAGTGACCGGGAGTTCGGGCACAGATACGCAGTATTTT. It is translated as CASRVTGSSGTDTQYF.

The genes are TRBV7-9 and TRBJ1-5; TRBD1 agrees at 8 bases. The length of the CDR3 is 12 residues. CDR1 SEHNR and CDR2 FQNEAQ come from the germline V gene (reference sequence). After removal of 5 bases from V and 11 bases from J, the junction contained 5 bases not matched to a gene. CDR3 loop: CASSRDRGAQHF. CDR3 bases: TGTGCCAGCAGCCGAGACAGGGGCGCCCAGCATTTT.

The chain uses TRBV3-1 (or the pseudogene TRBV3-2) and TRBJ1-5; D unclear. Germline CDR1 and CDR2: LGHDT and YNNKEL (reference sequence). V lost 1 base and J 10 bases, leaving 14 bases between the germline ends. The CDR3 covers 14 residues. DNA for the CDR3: TGTGCCAGCAGCCAAGTTCCGGGATTGGCTCCCCAGCATTTT. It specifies CASSQVPGLAPQHF.